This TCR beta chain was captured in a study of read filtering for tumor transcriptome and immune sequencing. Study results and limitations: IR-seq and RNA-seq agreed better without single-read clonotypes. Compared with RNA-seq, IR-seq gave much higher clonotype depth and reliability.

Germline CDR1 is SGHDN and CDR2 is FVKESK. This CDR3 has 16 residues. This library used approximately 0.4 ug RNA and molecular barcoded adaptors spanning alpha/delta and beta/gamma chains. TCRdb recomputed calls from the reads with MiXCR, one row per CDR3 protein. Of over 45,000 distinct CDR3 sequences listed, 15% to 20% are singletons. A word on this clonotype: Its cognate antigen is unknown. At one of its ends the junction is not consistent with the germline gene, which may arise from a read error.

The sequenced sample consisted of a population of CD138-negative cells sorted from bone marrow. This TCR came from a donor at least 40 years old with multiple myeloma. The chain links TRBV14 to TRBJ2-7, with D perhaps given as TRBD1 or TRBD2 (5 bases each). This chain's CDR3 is CTSSQDLEGPPYEQNF. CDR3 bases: TGTACCAGCAGCCAAGATCTTGAGGGACCACCTTACGAGCAGAACTTC.